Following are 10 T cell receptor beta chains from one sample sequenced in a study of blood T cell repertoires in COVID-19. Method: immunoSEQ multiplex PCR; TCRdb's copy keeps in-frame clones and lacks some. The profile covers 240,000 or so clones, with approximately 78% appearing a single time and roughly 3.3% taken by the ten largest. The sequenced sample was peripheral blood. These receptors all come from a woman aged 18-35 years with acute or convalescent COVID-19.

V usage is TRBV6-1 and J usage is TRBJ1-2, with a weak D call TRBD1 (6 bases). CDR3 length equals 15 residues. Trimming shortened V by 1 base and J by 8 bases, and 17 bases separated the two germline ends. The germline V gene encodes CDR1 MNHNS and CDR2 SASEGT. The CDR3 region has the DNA TGTGCCAGCAGTGAAGGGGGAGAGGGGGTGCGGGGCTACACCTTC. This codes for CASSEGGEGVRGYTF.

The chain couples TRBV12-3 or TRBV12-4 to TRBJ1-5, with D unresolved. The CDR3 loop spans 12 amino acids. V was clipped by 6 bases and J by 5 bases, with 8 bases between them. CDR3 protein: CASSPADQPQHF. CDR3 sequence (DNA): TGTGCCAGCAGCCCCGCAGATCAGCCCCAGCATTTT.

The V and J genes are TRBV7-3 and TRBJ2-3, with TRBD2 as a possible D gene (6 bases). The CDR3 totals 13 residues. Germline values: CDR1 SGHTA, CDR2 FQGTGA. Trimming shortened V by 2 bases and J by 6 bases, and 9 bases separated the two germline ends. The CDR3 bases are TGTGCCAGCAGCTTATGGGGGAGGGATACGCAGTATTTT. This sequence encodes CASSLWGRDTQYF.

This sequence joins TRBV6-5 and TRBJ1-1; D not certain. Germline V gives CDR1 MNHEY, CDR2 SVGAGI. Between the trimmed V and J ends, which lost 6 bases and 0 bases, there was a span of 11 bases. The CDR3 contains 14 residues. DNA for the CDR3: TGTGCCAGCAGCCTACGGGAAATGAACACTGAAGCTTTCTTT. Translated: CASSLREMNTEAFF.

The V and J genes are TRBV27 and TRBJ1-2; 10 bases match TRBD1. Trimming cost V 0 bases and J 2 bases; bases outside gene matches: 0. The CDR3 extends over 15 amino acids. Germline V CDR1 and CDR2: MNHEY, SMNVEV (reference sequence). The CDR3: CASSLSGQGNYGYTF. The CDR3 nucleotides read TGTGCCAGCAGTTTATCGGGACAGGGGAACTATGGCTACACCTTC.

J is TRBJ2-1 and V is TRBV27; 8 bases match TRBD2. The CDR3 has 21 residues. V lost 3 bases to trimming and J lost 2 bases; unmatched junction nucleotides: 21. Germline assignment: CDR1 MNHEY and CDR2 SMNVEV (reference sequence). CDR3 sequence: CASSFFRPKKTKLAAYNEQFF. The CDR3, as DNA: TGTGCCAGCAGTTTTTTTCGCCCTAAAAAAACCAAACTAGCGGCCTACAATGAGCAGTTCTTC.

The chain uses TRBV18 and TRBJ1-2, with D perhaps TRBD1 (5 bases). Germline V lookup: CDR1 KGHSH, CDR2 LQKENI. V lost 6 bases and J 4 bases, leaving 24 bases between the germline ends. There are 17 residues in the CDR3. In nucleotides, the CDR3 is TGTGCCAGCTCCCGCGATAAATCTGGGACTGACATCTATGGCTACACCTTC. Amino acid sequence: CASSRDKSGTDIYGYTF.

The CDR3 DNA reads TGTGCCACCAGTGATCTCCAGGGGTTCGGCACCGGGGAGCTGTTTTTT. It specifies CATSDLQGFGTGELFF. The chain uses TRBV24-1 and TRBJ2-2; D possibly corresponds to TRBD1 (6 bases). Per germline, CDR1 KGHDR and CDR2 SFDVKD. The V gene lost 3 bases and the J gene lost 4 bases, with 14 bases spanning the gap. This CDR3 region has 16 residues.

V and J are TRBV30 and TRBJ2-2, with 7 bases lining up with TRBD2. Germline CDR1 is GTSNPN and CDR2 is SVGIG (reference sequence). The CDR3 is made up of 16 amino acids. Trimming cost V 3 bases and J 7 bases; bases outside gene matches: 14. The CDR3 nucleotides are TGTGCCTGGAGCCGTGGGGCGGGAGTTAGTAACGGGGAGCTGTTTTTT. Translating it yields CAWSRGAGVSNGELFF.

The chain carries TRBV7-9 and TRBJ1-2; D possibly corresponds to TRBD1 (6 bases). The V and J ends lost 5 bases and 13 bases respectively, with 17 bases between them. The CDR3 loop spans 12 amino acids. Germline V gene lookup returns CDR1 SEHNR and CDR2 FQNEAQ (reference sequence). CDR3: CASSRDTPFLTF. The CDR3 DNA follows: TGTGCCAGCAGCCGGGACACCCCGTTTCTCACCTTC.